This TCR beta chain was retrieved from a study of blood T cell repertoires in COVID-19. At the level of the study: There were acute and convalescent COVID-19 samples, and they came from the United States, Italy and Spain. Sample material is recorded as cDNA or gDNA derived from T cells, B-cell-depleted T cells, or PBMCs.

In germline, CDR1 is SGHRS, CDR2 YFSETQ. The CDR3 has 12 residues. Trimming took off 4 bases at V and 4 bases at J, with 8 bases between the two ends. Original data processing: Estimation of nucleated cell counts relied on the amplification of reference gene primers. Clones were sequenced by immunoSEQ multiplex PCR, and TCRdb holds only the in-frame ones, with some missing. Clonal size and the V and J genes are those of that table, whereas D and trimming came from the DNA. This sample has about 240,000 clones; approximately 86% occur once, and the top ten carry 5% to 8%. The chain has TRBV5-1 and TRBJ1-1, with a weak D call TRBD1 (6 bases). This clonotype was sampled from a woman aged 55-70 years with active or convalescent COVID-19. Sequences were obtained from peripheral blood. The CDR3 bases are TGCGCCAGCAGCGTGGACAGCACTGAAGCTTTCTTT. It codes for CASSVDSTEAFF.